The TCR beta chain described here comes from a study of patients and donors after allogeneic stem cell transplantation. Germline-derived CDR1 and CDR2 are DFQATT and SNEGSKA (reference sequence). The CDR3 contains 14 residues. Trimming removed 5 bases from V and 3 bases from J, with 17 bases in between. TCRdb re-analysed the RT-PCR reads in MiXCR, keeping a single row per CDR3 protein. The table shows 150,000 or so distinct CDR3 sequences, with nearly 25% occurring only once. The source is a human donor who was either an allogeneic HSCT recipient or a stem cell or donor lymphocyte infusion donor (not recorded which). It is not recorded whose cells these are; they may come from a transplant donor. The sample comprised blood, either unsorted or a sorted T cell fraction (not recorded which). The gene calls are TRBV20-1 and TRBJ2-7; D is tentatively TRBD1 or TRBD2 (5 bases each). Here the CDR3 DNA reads TGCAGTGCTTTGCTCCGGGACGGATTCTACGAGCAGTACTTC. Amino acid sequence: CSALLRDGFYEQYF.